This T cell receptor beta chain stems from a study of T cells after yellow fever vaccination. Broader study findings: Faster peaking, at day 5 versus 15, marked a secondary response that was weaker.

Regarding this clonotype: The antigen remains unidentified.

UMIs were added to TCR cDNA along with a universal primer site when it was made by 5'RACE template switching. Each CDR3 protein is one row after TCRdb ran MiXCR on the 5' RACE reads. The sample holds 250,000 to 400,000 distinct CDR3 sequences, over 4% seen once. Germline V gives CDR1 SGHRS, CDR2 YFSETQ. The germline V and J ends were trimmed by 4 bases and 4 bases, with 14 bases remaining between them. This CDR3 contains 14 residues. The sample in question was PBMCs, obtained 5 days after the yellow fever booster vaccination. This clonotype originated in a man younger than 35 who received the YFV17D yellow fever vaccine. The chain recombines TRBV5-1 with TRBJ2-5; D unresolved. The CDR3 bases are TGCGCCAGCAGCGCCGGCCCCGTGGGAGAGACCCAGTACTTC. Its protein product is CASSAGPVGETQYF.